This T cell receptor (beta chain) was profiled in a study of identical twins. TCRdb re-called the 5' RACE reads through MiXCR, storing one row per CDR3 protein. This sample has around 650,000 distinct CDR3 sequences, with around 7.5% found just once. In its sample, this clonotype was seen a few times. Its antigen is still unknown. Healthy Caucasians, and only they, were the donors. Points from the study as a whole: Cord blood beta clonotypes present at high abundance carried fewer insertions; no such pattern appeared in memory repertoires. Excess sharing between twins was weaker in beta out-of-frame sequences.

V shed 0 bases and J 10 bases; nucleotides not matched to a gene: 9. The CDR3 sequence is 14 residues long. Germline V gene data show CDR1 as DFQATT and CDR2 as SNEGSKA (reference sequence). The same specimen was also included in a second study, on yellow fever vaccine responses in identical twins. That publication notes: Twins showed a vaccine T cell response that reportedly seemed partly convergent, partly personalized.

The chain joins TRBV20-1 to TRBJ1-1, with TRBD1 identical over 9 bases. Sequencing used PBMCs. This receptor was taken from a woman under 30 in good health. The CDR3, as DNA: TGCAGTGCTAGAGACTGGGACAGGGACGATGGAGCTTTCTTT. Its translation is CSARDWDRDDGAFF.